This T cell receptor beta chain was observed in a study of T-cell reconstitution after alpha-beta-depleted transplantation in children (dated by TCRdb to the mid-2010s). Notes on the research overall: The study quantitatively tracked T-cell immune reconstitution after TCRalphabeta/CD19-depleted allogeneic hematopoietic cell transplantation in children using TCR repertoire profiling. Broader findings and caveats from the paper: The frequencies of hyperexpanded clones fell over the following months, and after one year, T-cell counts and TCRbeta diversity were mostly attributed to newly produced T cells. About two months after transplant, the apparently early recovery of alphabetaT-cell counts reportedly depended on just several hundred clones that had expanded rapidly and came from non-depleted graft cells. In some patients, high TCRbeta diversity at day 60 was attributed to recipient T cells and intrathymic progenitors that had survived conditioning.

Concerning this clonotype itself: Its target antigen remains unknown. No quality values exist for individual bases; no much larger clone is one base distant.

From the cysteine up to the phenylalanine, the CDR3 has a length of 12 residues. Solely the CDR3 DNA is kept, with 36 bases framed from the first base. V is reduced by 8 bases and J by 8 bases, leaving a spacing of 15 bases between them. CDR1 MNHEY and CDR2 SMNVEV are derived from the germline V gene (reference sequence). The sample's treatment or condition, from its label and the paper: allogeneic hematopoietic cell transplantation with graft depleted of TCRalphabeta T cells and CD19 B cells. Transplant recipients were children who received TCRalphabeta/CD19-depleted allogeneic hematopoietic cell grafts. Receptor libraries were prepared by PCR. TCRdb lists the instrument as Illumina HiSeq 2500. To normalize quantification of the TCRbeta repertoire, the TCR libraries were built with molecular barcoding that relied on unique molecular identifiers. TCRdb handled the public reads itself, with Q25 trimming in fastp and clone calling in MiXCR, and kept productive beta chains. Here each entry gathers all rows of one CDR3 protein and keeps the most common genes and DNA. Counted in this sample were some 460,000 distinct CDR3 sequences; roughly 15% of them appeared once. Around 28% of the sample is in the top ten clones.

The receptor was isolated from a boy under three years old who had a stem cell transplant for Wiskott-Aldrich syndrome, so the T cells may come from the graft donor. The source was PBMCs, mostly from graft donor cells, collected 360 days after TCRalphabeta/CD19-depleted stem cell transplant. The chain joins TRBV27 to TRBJ1-2; the D gene is unclear. The CDR3 has the sequence CASRYSEGGYTF. The sequenced DNA: TGTGCCAGCCGCTACAGTGAAGGCGGCTACACCTTC.